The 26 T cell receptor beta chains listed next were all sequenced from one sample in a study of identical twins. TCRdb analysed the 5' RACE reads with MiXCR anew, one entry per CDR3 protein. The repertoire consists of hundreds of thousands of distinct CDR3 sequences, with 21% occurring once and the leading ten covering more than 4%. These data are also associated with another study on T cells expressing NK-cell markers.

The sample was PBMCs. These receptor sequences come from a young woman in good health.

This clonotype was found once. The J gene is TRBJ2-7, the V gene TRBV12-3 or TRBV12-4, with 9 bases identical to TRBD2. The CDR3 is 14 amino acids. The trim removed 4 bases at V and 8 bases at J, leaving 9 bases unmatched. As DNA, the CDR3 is TGTGCCAGCAGTTGGGGCGGGGGGGACCCGAAGCAGTACTTC. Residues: CASSWGGGDPKQYF.

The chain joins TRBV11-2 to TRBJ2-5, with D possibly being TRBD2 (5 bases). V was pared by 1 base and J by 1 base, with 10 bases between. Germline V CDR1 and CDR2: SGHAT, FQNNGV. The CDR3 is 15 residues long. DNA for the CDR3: TGTGCCAGCAGCTTAGCCCCGGGGTCCCAAGAGACCCAGTACTTC. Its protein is CASSLAPGSQETQYF. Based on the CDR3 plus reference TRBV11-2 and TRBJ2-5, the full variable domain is EAGVAQSPRYKIIEKRQSVAFWCNPISGHATLYWYQQILGQGPKLLIQFQNNGVVDDSQLPKDRFSAERLKGVDSTLKIQPAKLEDSAVYLCASSLAPGSQETQYFGPGTRLLVL.

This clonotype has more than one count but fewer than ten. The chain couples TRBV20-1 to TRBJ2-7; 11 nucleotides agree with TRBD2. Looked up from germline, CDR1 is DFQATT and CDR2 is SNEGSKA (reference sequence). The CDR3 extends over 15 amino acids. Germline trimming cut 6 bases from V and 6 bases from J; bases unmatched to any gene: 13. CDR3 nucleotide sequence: TGCAGTGCCGGTCGCCCTACTAGCGGGAGAGGCGAGCAGTACTTC. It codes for CSAGRPTSGRGEQYF.

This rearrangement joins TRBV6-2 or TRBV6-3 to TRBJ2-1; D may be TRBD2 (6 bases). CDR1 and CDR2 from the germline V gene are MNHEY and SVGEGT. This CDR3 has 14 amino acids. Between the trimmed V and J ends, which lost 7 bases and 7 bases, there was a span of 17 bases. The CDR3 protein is CASTLGASGNEQFF. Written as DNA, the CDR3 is TGTGCCAGCACCCTCGGGGCGAGCGGGAATGAGCAGTTCTTC.

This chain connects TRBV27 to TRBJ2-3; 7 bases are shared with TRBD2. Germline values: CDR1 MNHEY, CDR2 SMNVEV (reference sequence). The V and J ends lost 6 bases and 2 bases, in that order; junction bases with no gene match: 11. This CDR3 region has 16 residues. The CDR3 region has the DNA TGTGCCAGCAGCCCCTGGGGGGGAGAATACACAGATACGCAGTATTTT. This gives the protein CASSPWGGEYTDTQYF.

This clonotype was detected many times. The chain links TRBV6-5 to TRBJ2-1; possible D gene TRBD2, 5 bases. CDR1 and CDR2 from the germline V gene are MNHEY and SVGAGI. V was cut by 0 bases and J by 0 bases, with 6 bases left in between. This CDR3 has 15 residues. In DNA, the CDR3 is TGTGCCAGCAGTTACTCCGGGGTCTCCTACAATGAGCAGTTCTTC. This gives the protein CASSYSGVSYNEQFF.

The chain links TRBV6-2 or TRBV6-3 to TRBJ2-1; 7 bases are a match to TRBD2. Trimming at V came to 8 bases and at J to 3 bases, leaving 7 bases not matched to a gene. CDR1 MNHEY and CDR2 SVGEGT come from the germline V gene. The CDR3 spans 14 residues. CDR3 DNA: TGTGCCAGCCGTCCACGGGGGGACTACAATGAGCAGTTCTTC. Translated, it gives CASRPRGDYNEQFF.

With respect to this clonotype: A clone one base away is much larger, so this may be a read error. CDR3 sequence: CASILYGGNTDTQYF. The CDR3 DNA reads as TGTGCCAGCATTTTATACGGGGGAAACACAGATACGCAGTATTTT. V gene TRBV12-3 or TRBV12-4 combines with J gene TRBJ2-3, with D possibly TRBD2 on 6 matching bases. The CDR3 is 15 residues long.

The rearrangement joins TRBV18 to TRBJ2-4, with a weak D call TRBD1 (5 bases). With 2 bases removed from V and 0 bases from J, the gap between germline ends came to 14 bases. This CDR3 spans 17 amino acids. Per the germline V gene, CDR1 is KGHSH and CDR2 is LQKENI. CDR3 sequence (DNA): TGTGCCAGCTCACCAAGGGGTGGGCCTATAGCCAAAAACATTCAGTACTTC. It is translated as CASSPRGGPIAKNIQYF.

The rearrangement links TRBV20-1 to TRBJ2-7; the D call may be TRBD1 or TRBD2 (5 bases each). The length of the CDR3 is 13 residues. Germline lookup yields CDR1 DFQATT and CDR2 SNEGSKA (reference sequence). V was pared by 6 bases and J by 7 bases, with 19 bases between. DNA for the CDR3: TGCAGTGCCGAGTCCGGGACCGGTGGGGAGCAGTACTTC. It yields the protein CSAESGTGGEQYF.

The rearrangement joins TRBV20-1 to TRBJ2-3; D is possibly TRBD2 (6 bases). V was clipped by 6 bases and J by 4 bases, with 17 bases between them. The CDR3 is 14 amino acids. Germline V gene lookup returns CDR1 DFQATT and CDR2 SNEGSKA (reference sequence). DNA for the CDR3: TGCAGTGCCCTAGGGACTGTGAGGGCAGATACGCAGTATTTT. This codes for CSALGTVRADTQYF.

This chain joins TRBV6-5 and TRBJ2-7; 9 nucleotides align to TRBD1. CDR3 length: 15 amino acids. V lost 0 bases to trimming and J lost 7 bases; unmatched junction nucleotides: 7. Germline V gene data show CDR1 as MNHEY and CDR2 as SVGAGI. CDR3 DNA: TGTGCCAGCAGTTACTCAGAACAGGGGGCAGGGGAGCAGTACTTC. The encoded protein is CASSYSEQGAGEQYF.

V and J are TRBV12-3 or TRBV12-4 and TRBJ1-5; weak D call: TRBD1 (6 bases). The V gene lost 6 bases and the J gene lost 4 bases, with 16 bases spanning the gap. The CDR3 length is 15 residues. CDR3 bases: TGTGCCAGCAGCTCGACCGACAGGCCTAATCAGCCCCAGCATTTT. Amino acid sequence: CASSSTDRPNQPQHF.

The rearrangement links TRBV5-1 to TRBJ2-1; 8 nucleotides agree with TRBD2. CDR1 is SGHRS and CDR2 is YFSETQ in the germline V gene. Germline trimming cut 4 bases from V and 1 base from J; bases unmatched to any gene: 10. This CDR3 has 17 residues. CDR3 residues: CASSPLTGGVSYNEQFF. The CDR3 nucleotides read TGCGCCAGCAGCCCACTCACCGGGGGGGTTTCCTACAATGAGCAGTTCTTC.

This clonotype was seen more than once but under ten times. This CDR3 is CASSQLPGQGDYGYTF. CDR3 coding DNA: TGTGCCAGCAGCCAACTACCGGGACAGGGGGACTATGGCTACACCTTC. The chain employs TRBV3-1 and TRBJ1-2, with 11 bases aligning to TRBD1. The V gene's germline CDR1 is LGHDT and CDR2 YNNKEL (reference sequence). V was pared by 2 bases and J by 3 bases, with 5 bases of the junction left unmatched. The CDR3 loop spans 16 amino acids.

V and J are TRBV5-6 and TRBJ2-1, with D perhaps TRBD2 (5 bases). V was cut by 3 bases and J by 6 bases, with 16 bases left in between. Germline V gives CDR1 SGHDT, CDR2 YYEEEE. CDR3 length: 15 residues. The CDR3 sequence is CASSSLMTTTNEQFF. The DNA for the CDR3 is TGTGCCAGCAGCTCACTTATGACTACAACCAATGAGCAGTTCTTC.

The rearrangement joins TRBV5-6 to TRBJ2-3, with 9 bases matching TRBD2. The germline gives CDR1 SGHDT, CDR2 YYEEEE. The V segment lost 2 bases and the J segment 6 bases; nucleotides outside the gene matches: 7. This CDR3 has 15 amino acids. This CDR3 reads CASSLAGGAADTQYF. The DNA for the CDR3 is TGTGCCAGCAGCTTAGCGGGAGGTGCAGCGGATACGCAGTATTTT.

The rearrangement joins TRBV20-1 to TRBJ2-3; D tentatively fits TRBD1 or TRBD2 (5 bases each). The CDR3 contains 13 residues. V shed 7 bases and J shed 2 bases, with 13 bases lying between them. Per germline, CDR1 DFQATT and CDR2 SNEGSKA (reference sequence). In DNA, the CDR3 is TGCAGTGTGTCGGGGCGGCCCACAGATACGCAGTATTTT. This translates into CSVSGRPTDTQYF.

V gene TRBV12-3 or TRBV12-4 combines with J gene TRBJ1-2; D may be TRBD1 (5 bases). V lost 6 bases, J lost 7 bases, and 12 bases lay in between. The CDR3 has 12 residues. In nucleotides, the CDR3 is TGTGCCAGCAGCAGGGACTTCCTTGGCTACACCTTC. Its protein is CASSRDFLGYTF.

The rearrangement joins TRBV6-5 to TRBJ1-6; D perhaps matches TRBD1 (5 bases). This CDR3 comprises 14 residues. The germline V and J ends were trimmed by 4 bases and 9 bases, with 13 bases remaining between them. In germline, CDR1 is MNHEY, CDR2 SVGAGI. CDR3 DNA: TGTGCCAGCAGTTTATGGCAGGGTATTTCACCCCTCCACTTT. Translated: CASSLWQGISPLHF.

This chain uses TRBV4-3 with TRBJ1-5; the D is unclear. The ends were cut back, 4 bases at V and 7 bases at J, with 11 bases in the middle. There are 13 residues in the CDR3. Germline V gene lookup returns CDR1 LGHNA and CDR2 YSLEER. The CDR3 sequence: CASSLQLEQPQHF. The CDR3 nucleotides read TGCGCCAGCAGCCTGCAGCTGGAGCAGCCCCAGCATTTT.

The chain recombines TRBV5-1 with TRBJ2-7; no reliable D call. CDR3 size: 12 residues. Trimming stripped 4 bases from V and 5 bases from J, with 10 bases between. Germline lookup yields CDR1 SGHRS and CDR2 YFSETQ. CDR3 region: CASSRDWNEQYF. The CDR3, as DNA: TGCGCCAGCAGCCGAGACTGGAACGAGCAGTACTTC.

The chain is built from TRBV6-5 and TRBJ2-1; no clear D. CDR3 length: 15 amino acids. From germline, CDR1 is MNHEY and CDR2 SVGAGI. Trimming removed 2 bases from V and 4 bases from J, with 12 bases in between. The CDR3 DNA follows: TGTGCCAGCAGTTACCACCGAGCCCCTTACAATGAGCAGTTCTTC. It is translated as CASSYHRAPYNEQFF.

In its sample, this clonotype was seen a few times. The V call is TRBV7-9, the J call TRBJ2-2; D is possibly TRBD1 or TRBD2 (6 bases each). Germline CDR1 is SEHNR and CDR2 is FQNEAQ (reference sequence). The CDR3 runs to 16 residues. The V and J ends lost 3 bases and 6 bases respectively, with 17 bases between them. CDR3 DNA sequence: TGTGCCAGCAGCTTGCCTTACGGGGGCTGGGCCGGGGAGCTGTTTTTT. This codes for CASSLPYGGWAGELFF.

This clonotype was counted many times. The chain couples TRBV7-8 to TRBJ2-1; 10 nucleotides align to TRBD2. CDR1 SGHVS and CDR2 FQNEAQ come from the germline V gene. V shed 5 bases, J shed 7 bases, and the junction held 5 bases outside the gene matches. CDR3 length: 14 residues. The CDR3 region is CASSQREGQNEQFF. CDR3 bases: TGTGCCAGCAGCCAGCGGGAGGGGCAGAATGAGCAGTTCTTC. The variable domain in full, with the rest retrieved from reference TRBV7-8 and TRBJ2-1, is GAGVSQSPRYKVAKRGQDVALRCDPISGHVSLFWYQQALGQGPEFLTYFQNEAQLDKSGLPSDRFFAERPEGSVSTLKIQRTQQEDSAVYLCASSQREGQNEQFFGPGTRLTVL.

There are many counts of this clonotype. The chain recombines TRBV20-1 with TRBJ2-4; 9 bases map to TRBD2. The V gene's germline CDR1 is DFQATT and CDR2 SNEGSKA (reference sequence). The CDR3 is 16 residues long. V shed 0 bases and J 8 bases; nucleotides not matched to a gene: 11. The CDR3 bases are TGCAGTGCTAGAGATGGAATCAGCGGGGGGTTGGACATTCAGTACTTC. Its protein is CSARDGISGGLDIQYF.